This T cell receptor (beta chain) was recovered during a study of response to subunit inactivated influenza vaccine. Findings and caveats of the study: The authors suggested that every seasonal influenza vaccination recruits few new T cells.

V shed 4 bases and J 4 bases; nucleotides not matched to a gene: 10. The CDR3 consists of 17 residues. Germline-derived CDR1 and CDR2 are SGHVS and FQNEAQ. A single record per CDR3 protein comes from TCRdb applying MiXCR to the RT-PCR reads. Here the sample spans about 520,000 distinct CDR3 sequences, roughly 23% being singletons. A word on this clonotype: Antigen: not known.

J is TRBJ2-7 and V is TRBV7-8; the match to TRBD2 covers 13 bases. The clonotype comes from a man aged 45-65 years who received an inactivated influenza vaccine. Sample: CD4+ T cells sorted from PBMCs, taken 4 to 6 days after vaccination. The CDR3 sequence is CASSSATGLAGAYEQYF. CDR3 coding DNA: TGTGCCAGCAGCTCAGCCACCGGACTAGCGGGAGCTTACGAGCAGTACTTC.